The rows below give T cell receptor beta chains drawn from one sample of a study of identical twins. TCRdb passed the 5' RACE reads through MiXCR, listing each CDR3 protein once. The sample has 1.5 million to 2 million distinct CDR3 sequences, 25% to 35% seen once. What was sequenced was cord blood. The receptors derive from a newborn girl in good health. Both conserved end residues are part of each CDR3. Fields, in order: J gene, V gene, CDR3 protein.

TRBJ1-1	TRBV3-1	CASSYKLAGPYTEAFF
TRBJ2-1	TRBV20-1	CSARSRASSYNEQFF
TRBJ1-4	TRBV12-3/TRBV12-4	CASSLGRWSEKLFF
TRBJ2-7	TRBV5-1	CASSPQGEEYNEQYF
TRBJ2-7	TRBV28	CASSFIGGRYEQYF
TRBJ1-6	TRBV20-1	CSARIYPGGTSYNSPLHF
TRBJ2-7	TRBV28	CASRRLGLYDQYF
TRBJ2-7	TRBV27	CASSLKIGTSGSYEQYF
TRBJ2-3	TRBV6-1	CASSEALAAGTDTQYF
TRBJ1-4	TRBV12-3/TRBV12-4	CASTLLGREKLFF
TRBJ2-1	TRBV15	CATSRWEGLSEQFF
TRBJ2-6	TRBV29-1	CSVDQGDYPGANVLTF